A selection of T cell receptor beta chains follows, all from one sample in a study of Graves' ophthalmopathy and Graves' hyperthyroidism. TCRdb independently ran MiXCR on the multiplex PCR reads; one entry per CDR3 protein. The sample shows about 210,000 distinct CDR3 sequences, under 30% of them seen only once. The material sequenced was peripheral blood. These TCRs come from a man in his fifties or sixties with Graves' ophthalmopathy. Each CDR3 is given with its conserved first and last residue. Fields, in order: J gene, clone size, D gene, V gene, CDR3 DNA, CDR3 protein. A D gene is named only where the DNA matches it firmly. Rows may omit the clone size; those that give it use once, few, many or a size class.

>TRBJ2-7|many|.|TRBV27
TGTGCCAGCAGTTCATCGTACACCAGGGTTGCCTACGAGCAGTACTTC
CASSSSYTRVAYEQYF
>TRBJ2-7|.|.|TRBV20-1
TGCAGTGCTAGCTTGGGGACGGCTAGCGAGCAGTACTTC
CSASLGTASEQYF
>TRBJ2-2|many|.|TRBV6-2/TRBV6-3
TGTGCCAGCAGTTATTCAGCGGACACCGGGGAGCTGTTTTTT
CASSYSADTGELFF
>TRBJ1-5|many|TRBD1|TRBV15
TGTGCCACCACTCAGGGGGTTAGCAGTCATCAGCCCCAGCATTTT
CATTQGVSSHQPQHF
>TRBJ1-3|.|.|TRBV6-5
TGTGCCAGCAGTTACTCGAAGGGTTTTGGAAACACCATATATTTT
CASSYSKGFGNTIYF
>TRBJ1-2|.|.|TRBV6-1
TGTGCCAGCAGGTTGAGGACCAGTTCTTTGGAAGGCTACACCTTC
CASRLRTSSLEGYTF
>TRBJ2-7|.|TRBD2|TRBV28
TGTGCCATCAGTGGGGGGGAGAGCAACGAGCAGTACTTC
CAISGGESNEQYF
>TRBJ2-7|many|.|TRBV29-1
TGCAGCGTTGTCGCCGACCTTAGGTACGAGCAGTACTTC
CSVVADLRYEQYF
>TRBJ2-7|many|.|TRBV28
TGTGCCAGCAACCTAAGGGGGGGCTCCTACGAGCAGTACTTC
CASNLRGGSYEQYF
>TRBJ2-7|once|.|TRBV12-3/TRBV12-4
TGTGCCAGCAGTCCTAGGACAGCCTCCTACGAGCAGTACTTC
CASSPRTASYEQYF
>TRBJ2-7|many|.|TRBV11-2
TGTGCCAGCAGCTTAAAATTTAATCCTCAGGGCATTCCCTACGAGCAGTACTTC
CASSLKFNPQGIPYEQYF
>TRBJ1-2|.|.|TRBV2
TGTGCCAGCAGTGAAGACATAAACTATGGCTACACCTTC
CASSEDINYGYTF
>TRBJ2-7|.|TRBD1|TRBV6-2/TRBV6-3
TGTGCCAGCAGTTACCCCAGGGACAGGGGGACCTACGAGCAGTACTTC
CASSYPRDRGTYEQYF